Given below is one T cell receptor beta chain in context. The antigen remains unidentified. This sample is drawn from a study of shared clonotypes between healthy human individuals. The CDR3 is 16 residues long. With 6 bases clipped from V and 8 bases from J, the junction kept 14 bases outside the gene matches. CDR1 and CDR2 from the germline V gene are MDHEN and SYDVKM. General observations from the study: The genetic and exposure-history diversity represented was limited by few donors. The study sampled only blood, and tissue repertoires likely differ.

Here immunoSEQ multiplex PCR was the method, and the copy in TCRdb shows in-frame clones only, minus some. In the table there are hundreds of thousands of clones, around two thirds of which are singletons. The V and J genes are TRBV28 and TRBJ1-2, with TRBD1 matching over 11 bases. Specimen: memory CD4+ T cells sorted from blood. Specified subset: CD45RA-negative fraction. The TCR comes from a woman in her twenties or thirties in good health. The CDR3 here is CASSDFTGTGGRGYTF. For the CDR3, the DNA is TGTGCCAGCAGCGACTTCACCGGGACAGGGGGTCGGGGCTACACCTTC.